This T cell receptor (beta chain) was sequenced for a study of cytomegalovirus exposure and HLA in healthy donors (dated by TCRdb to the late 2010s). About the full investigation: An earlier analysis of some 600 of the donors reported about 260 Gb of sequence data and 95 million to 130 million unique TCR beta sequences obtained from approximately 180 million T cells. In a later genetic analysis, genome-wide SNP genotypes for about 55% of the 666 donors were used, and that subset was treated as a discovery cohort. Rather than using new phenotypic data, the later analysis identified candidate immune exposures from TCR beta sequences and from how often those sequences occurred across donors. Across 300 to 500 genotyped donors of the cohort, an average of about 220,000 unique TCR beta nucleotide sequences per donor were sequenced, and 15% to 20% of those sequences were non-productive. A separate validation cohort of 100 to 150 different subjects was used in addition to the approximately 700-subject first cohort. About five DR-DQ haplotypes were handled as single units for association and clustering because linkage in the cohort was strong. To decide whether each TCR beta V gene segment behaved as functional or pseudogenic, an earlier analysis of some 580 of the donors relied on high-throughput TCR beta sequencing. Every repertoire in the discovery cohort had been generated on one and the same sequencing platform. The study was designed to test whether signatures of past pathogen exposure could be identified by cataloging public T cell receptors. An early release covering about 600 HLA-typed donors comprised approximately 300 gigabases of sequencing data and about 90 million unique TCR sequences. Donor age, sex, ethnicity and CMV serostatus were compiled alongside the repertoire data. The genetic ancestry cluster associated with self-reported Caucasian donors included about 84% of the roughly 410 genotyped donors. A later analysis re-examined previously published TCR beta repertoires from over 500 donors and added high-resolution HLA genotyping to investigate patterns of TCR occurrence. Using immunosequencing, the study profiled T cell repertoires from 666 subjects and related those repertoires to cytomegalovirus serostatus. Class I and class II HLA loci were covered by the typing at four-digit resolution. Typing coverage varied by locus: 629-630 donors for A, B, C, DRB1 and DQB1; around 560 for DQA1; nearly 610 for DPA1; some 470 for DPB1. To predict cytomegalovirus infection status, the study brought together high-throughput TCR immunosequencing, statistical association of individual TCRs with disease status, and machine learning. General conclusions and limits of the study: Correlated functional status among segregating V segments might reflect linkage disequilibrium, but an unknown experimental factor could not be ruled out. In a later analysis, some 17,000 TCR beta sequences were associated with specific HLA alleles at a false discovery rate of 0.05. A later genetic analysis reported fewer N-insertions in productive TCRs among donors in an Asian-associated ancestry cluster than the 666-donor mean. Broadly in line with IMGT annotations, most TCR beta V segments showed up in productive rearrangements about 87% or about 30% of the time in an earlier analysis of some 590 of the donors. In a later genetic analysis, a missense DCLRE1C variant was associated with V-gene and J-gene trimming of TCR beta chains, and the association was replicated in an independent cohort. Because the 87-base-pair reads could not distinguish some IMGT-functional V segments, including TRBV6-2 and TRBV6-3, those segments were excluded. HLA typing was unavailable for some donors at each locus, so association tests used only the typed subset. CMV serostatus was the only immune exposure information available for the cohort. It was suggested by the authors that the approach could potentially be generalized to other disease states and immunological phenotypes. The study gave a list of about 160 TCR beta chains associated with cytomegalovirus. A few of the identified cytomegalovirus-associated TCR beta chains were confirmed in vitro to be specific for cytomegalovirus antigens. In a later analysis, several top co-occurrence clusters were reported to appear linked to parvovirus B19, influenza, CMV and Epstein-Barr virus. A further reported finding was that TCR beta sequences accurately predicted the HLA-A and HLA-B alleles for most subjects in the first cohort. Compared with equally common non-associated chains, HLA-associated TCR beta chains in a later analysis were more clonally expanded and had lower generation probabilities. Because counts were too low, more than 15 rarely observed V segments, including chromosome 9 orphons, were left out of the earlier analysis of approximately 580 of the donors. Most CMV-associated TCR beta chains appeared to be HLA-restricted in a later analysis, and the HLA associations seemed to be driven largely by CMV exposure. According to a later analysis, TCR association rates differed among HLA loci, with DRB1 alleles showing the most associated TCRs and HLA-C alleles showing the fewest. In both the original and validation cohorts, the classifier was reported to diagnose cytomegalovirus status with high specificity and sensitivity. The sequencing pipeline was judged likely to have produced a cluster of highly shared sequence variants as a technical artifact. Roughly uniform sequencing depth across donors was assumed in presence/absence analyses, although this assumption may not hold. This cohort had only TCR beta chains sequenced, and the lack of alpha or paired-chain data limited which features could be detected. Most TCR sequences were observed very rarely across donors, whereas some public TCRs were present in many individuals. Strong co-occurrence of HLA alleles, especially DR and DQ, made assigning TCR associations to individual alleles difficult.

Concerning this clone itself: Its antigen is currently not known. Per-base qualities were not stored, and no clone one base away is much larger.

Between the V and J ends, shortened by 3 bases and 1 base respectively, the junction contains 7 bases. Including cysteine and phenylalanine, the CDR3 has 15 amino acids. Only the CDR3 portion is preserved as DNA: 45 bases, with reading frame beginning at the first base. CDR1 is given as LNHDA and CDR2 as SQIVND, both from the germline V gene (reference sequence). Library creation used the immunoSEQ multiplex PCR assay. For the multiplex PCR, a mixture combining 60 forward primers for TCR Vbeta segments and 13 reverse primers for TCR Jbeta segments was used. The CDR3 region of rearranged TCR beta genes was amplified from genomic DNA by a multiplex PCR assay. The amplified TCR beta libraries were sequenced on the Illumina HiSeq System as 87-base-pair reads. The study's processing was this. In a later analysis, some 80 million unique TCR beta chains were counted across the 500 to 850 repertoires, and roughly 10 million of these chains were shared by at least two donors. A nearest-neighbor algorithm error-corrected the raw reads and collapsed the reads into unique sequences, merging closely related sequences to remove PCR and sequencing errors. V, D and J gene segments were assigned by aligning CDR3 sequences to IMGT reference sequences. For a sequence to be retained, a match of at least six nucleotides to both a V gene segment and a J gene segment was required. A rearrangement counted as productive if the CDR3 had no stop codons and remained in frame with V and J, and every other rearrangement counted as non-productive. CDR3 was defined according to IMGT convention as the region running from the second conserved V-encoded cysteine to the conserved J-encoded phenylalanine. The earlier analysis of some 540 of the donors excluded any sequence lacking an unambiguous match to a single V gene segment. An earlier analysis of 587 of the donors called V segments functional above 56.7% productive rearrangements and segregating when the between-donor standard deviation exceeded 5%. A statistical classification framework was built to diagnose cytomegalovirus status from the catalog of TCR beta chain sequences. V and J gene assignment, in a later analysis, came from comparing TCR nucleotide sequences with IMGT/GENE-DB human TR gene sequences. The TCRdist pipeline was used in a later analysis to assign CDR3 sequences and most-parsimonious VDJ recombination scenarios. A later analysis defined each TCR beta chain by its CDR3 amino acid sequence plus V-gene family, and excluded reads lacking a unique V-gene family. In a later analysis, several hundred highly shared, low-generation-probability nucleotide sequences were removed to address suspected cross-contamination and a sequencing artifact. For each public chain, a later analysis derived a clonal expansion index from normalized ranks of inferred template counts within each repertoire. Generation probabilities in a later analysis came from a VDJ recombination model fitted to out-of-frame rearrangements, and those results were checked against IGoR. A later analysis scored TCR-TCR, TCR-HLA and TCR-CMV co-occurrence with hypergeometric tests, applying a repertoire-size bias correction to TCR pairs. A later analysis estimated false discovery rates by permuting HLA or CMV assignments 20 times. In a later analysis, co-occurring TCRs were grouped using DBSCAN, and TCRdist sequence similarity was added for clustering within HLA-allele-positive subsets. Repertoires with fewer than 30,000 or more than 120,000 public chains were left out of co-occurrence clustering, as were a handful of repertoires with anomalous nucleotide sharing. Not all clones reach the TCRdb copy of this immuneACCESS table, which keeps in-frame sequences only. Checked studies attribute under half of the gap to unresolved V genes and leave the rest unexplained. The V and J calls and clone size come from that table; D and trimming were worked out from the DNA. The sample has over 85,000 clones on record, approximately 65% of them singletons. Clones ranked in the top ten supply around 1.9% of the sample.

The cohort was made up of about 670 healthy bone marrow donors. At the time of sampling, all cohort members were nominally healthy, though unrecorded immune exposures were likely present. The donor was CMV seronegative and belonged to the group of 350 or so seronegative cohort members. A peripheral blood sample was provided by each donor, and peripheral blood mononuclear cells were used for TCR beta sequencing. Genomic DNA was extracted from the blood cell samples with the Qiagen DNeasy Blood Extraction Kit. The chain joins TRBV19 to TRBJ2-6; TRBD2 is possibly the D segment (6 matching bases). The sequenced material came from PBMCs. The receptor was derived from a man aged 25-45 years in good health and CMV-seronegative. The nucleotide sequence reads TGTGCCAGTAGTATGGAGGGGTCTGGGGCCAACGTCCTGACTTTC. It is translated as CASSMEGSGANVLTF.